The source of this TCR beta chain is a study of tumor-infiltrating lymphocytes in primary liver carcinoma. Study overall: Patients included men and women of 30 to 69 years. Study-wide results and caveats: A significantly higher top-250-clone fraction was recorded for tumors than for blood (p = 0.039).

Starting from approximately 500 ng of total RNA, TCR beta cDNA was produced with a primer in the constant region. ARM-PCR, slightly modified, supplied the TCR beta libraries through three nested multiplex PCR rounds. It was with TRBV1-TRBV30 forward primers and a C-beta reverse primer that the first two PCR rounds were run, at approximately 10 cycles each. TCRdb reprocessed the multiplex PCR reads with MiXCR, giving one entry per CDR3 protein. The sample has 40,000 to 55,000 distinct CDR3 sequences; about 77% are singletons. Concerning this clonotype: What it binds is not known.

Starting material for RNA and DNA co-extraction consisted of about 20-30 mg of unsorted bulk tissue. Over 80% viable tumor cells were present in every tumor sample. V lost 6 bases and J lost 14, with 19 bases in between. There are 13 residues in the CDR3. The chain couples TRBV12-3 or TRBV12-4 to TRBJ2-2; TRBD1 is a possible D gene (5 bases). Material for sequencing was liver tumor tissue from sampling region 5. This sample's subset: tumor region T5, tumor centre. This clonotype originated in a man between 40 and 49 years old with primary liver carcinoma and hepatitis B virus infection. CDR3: CASRAQGTLVLFF. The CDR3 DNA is TGTGCCAGCAGGGCCCAGGGTACCTTAGTACTGTTTTTT.